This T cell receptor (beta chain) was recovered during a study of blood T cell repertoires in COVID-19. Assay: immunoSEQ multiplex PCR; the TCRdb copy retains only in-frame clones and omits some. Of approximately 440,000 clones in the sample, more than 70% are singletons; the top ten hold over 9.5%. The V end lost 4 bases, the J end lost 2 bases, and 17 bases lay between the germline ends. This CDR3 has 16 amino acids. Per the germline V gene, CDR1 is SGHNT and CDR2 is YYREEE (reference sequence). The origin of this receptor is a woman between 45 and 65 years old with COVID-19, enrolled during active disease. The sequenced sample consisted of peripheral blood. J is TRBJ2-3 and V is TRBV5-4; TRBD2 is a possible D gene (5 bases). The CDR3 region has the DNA TGTGCCAGCAGCCCCGGACTGACGCAGCTCACAGATACGCAGTATTTT. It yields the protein CASSPGLTQLTDTQYF.